This T cell receptor beta chain was profiled in a study of blood T cell repertoires in COVID-19. V lost 1 base and J lost 0, with 7 bases in between. The germline gives CDR1 MGHRA, CDR2 YSYEKL. The CDR3 covers 15 residues. This clone was seen only once. In the original processing: Reference gene primer amplification gave estimated nucleated cell counts. The data were produced by immunoSEQ multiplex PCR, yet TCRdb's version contains in-frame clones alone and is incomplete. That table gives V, J and clone size, and the DNA gave D and trimming. Here the sample spans roughly 52,000 clones, 87% being singletons.

Sequenced input: peripheral blood. V usage is TRBV4-1 and J usage is TRBJ1-5; no clear D gene. The receptor's source is a man between 50 and 59 years old with acute or convalescent COVID-19. The CDR3 DNA sequence: TGCGCCAGCAGCCAAGTCGGTTTTAGCAATCAGCCCCAGCATTTT. Translation gives CASSQVGFSNQPQHF.